The 17 T cell receptor beta chains listed next were all sequenced from one sample in a study of regulatory T cells in long-lasting Graves disease. The authors built TCR beta libraries using iRepertoire HTBI primers and Arm-PCR of CDR3 regions. TCRdb reprocessed the multiplex PCR reads with MiXCR, giving one entry per CDR3 protein. The repertoire holds more than 300,000 distinct CDR3 sequences, with around 19% as singletons. Time point here: persistent/refractory GD, antithyroid drugs over 5 years with positive TRAb. RNA from PBMCs was the source of the TCR library. The source material was peripheral blood mononuclear cells (PBMCs), sampled when the disease was refractory, from a patient treated with antithyroid drugs. These receptors all come from a female donor with Graves disease.

This chain connects TRBV6-1 to TRBJ2-4; tentatively, D is TRBD2 (6 bases). Trimming took 3 bases from V and 4 from J, leaving 16 bases between them. The CDR3 extends over 16 amino acids. The germline V gene has CDR1 MNHNS and CDR2 SASEGT. The CDR3 DNA reads as TGTGCCAGCAGTGATGCGGGACTGGAGCTTAAAAACATTCAGTACTTC. This gives the protein CASSDAGLELKNIQYF.

This clonotype was detected a few times. The genes are TRBV29-1 and TRBJ2-2; no firm D call. The CDR3 consists of 13 residues. Trimming stripped 3 bases from V and 7 bases from J, with 12 bases between. Germline CDR1 and CDR2: SQVTM and ANQGSEA. The CDR3 loop reads CSVDTWGSGELFF. The CDR3 DNA is TGCAGCGTTGATACGTGGGGTAGCGGGGAGCTGTTTTTT.

This clonotype was seen more than once but under ten times. V gene TRBV27 combines with J gene TRBJ2-1; a weak D match, TRBD2 (5 bases). The germline V gene encodes CDR1 MNHEY and CDR2 SMNVEV (reference sequence). The CDR3 extends over 14 amino acids. Trimming shortened V by 5 bases and J by 3 bases, and 11 bases separated the two germline ends. This CDR3 is CASSVTRLYNEQFF. CDR3 DNA: TGTGCCAGCAGTGTCACTAGGCTCTACAATGAGCAGTTCTTC.

A few counts support this clonotype. The gene calls are TRBV12-3 or TRBV12-4 and TRBJ2-1, with D hard to call. There are 16 residues in the CDR3. V shed 2 bases and J shed 0 bases, with 11 bases lying between them. The CDR3 DNA reads as TGTGCCAGCAGTTTATCGACTGGACGCTCCTACAATGAGCAGTTCTTC. Its translation: CASSLSTGRSYNEQFF.

There are many counts of this clonotype. J is TRBJ2-5 and V is TRBV28, with no clear D. This CDR3 is 12 amino acids long. CDR1 is MDHEN, CDR2 SYDVKM, per germline. Trimming cost V 3 bases and J 5 bases, with 7 bases left between them. The CDR3 protein is CASSFMWETQYF. The DNA of the CDR3 is TGTGCCAGCAGTTTTATGTGGGAGACCCAGTACTTC. Full variable domain (rest looked up from reference TRBV28 and TRBJ2-5): DVKVTQSSRYLVKRTGEKVFLECVQDMDHENMFWYRQDPGLGLRLIYFSYDVKMKEKGDIPEGYSVSREKKERFSLILESASTNQTSMYLCASSFMWETQYFGPGTRLLVL.

This clonotype was seen repeatedly, ten times or more. Here the CDR3 DNA reads TGTGCCAGCTCACCGGCTAGCGGCTCCTACGAGCAGTACTTC. It codes for CASSPASGSYEQYF. This chain connects TRBV18 to TRBJ2-7; TRBD2 aligns across 7 bases. Germline CDR1 is KGHSH and CDR2 is LQKENI. CDR3 size: 14 residues. V dropped 3 bases and J dropped 0; count of bases not matched to a gene: 2.

This clonotype appeared a few times. Here the CDR3 DNA reads TGTGCCAGCAGCTTAGCGCCTCACTCCCGCTACGAGCAGTACTTC. Encoded protein: CASSLAPHSRYEQYF. This chain uses TRBV7-2 with TRBJ2-7; no clear D gene. There are 15 residues in the CDR3. The germline V and J ends were trimmed by 0 bases and 3 bases, with 12 bases remaining between them. CDR1 is SGHTA and CDR2 is FQGNSA in the germline V gene.

A note on this clonotype: This clone may be a read error of a much larger clone one base away. V usage is TRBV6-4 and J usage is TRBJ2-7; no clear D. V dropped 6 bases and J dropped 0 bases, with 9 bases sitting between them. Germline CDR1 is MRHNA and CDR2 is SNTAGT. This CDR3 is built from 13 residues. CDR3 residues: CASRRQNSYEQYF. The DNA for the CDR3 is TGTGCCAGCAGGCGCCAGAACTCCTACGAGCAGTACTTC.

This clonotype was seen ten or more times. Written as DNA, the CDR3 is TGTGCCAGCAGTTACCGTCCCCCGGACAGGAGTTTGGAGACCCAGTACTTC. Translating it yields CASSYRPPDRSLETQYF. The gene calls are TRBV6-9 and TRBJ2-5, with 7 nucleotides matching TRBD1. With V trimmed by 3 bases and J by 5 bases, 15 bases remained unmatched. CDR3 length: 17 amino acids. Germline values: CDR1 MNHGY, CDR2 SVAAGI.

This clonotype was detected ten times or more. The rearrangement uses TRBV5-1 and TRBJ2-7, with TRBD1 identical over 8 bases. V trimming: 1 base; J trimming: 5 bases; junction bases outside the gene matches: 5. Germline values: CDR1 SGHRS, CDR2 YFSETQ. The CDR3 extends over 14 amino acids. CDR3 sequence (DNA): TGCGCCAGCAGCTTGACCGGGACAGGTAACGAGCAGTACTTC. Encoded protein: CASSLTGTGNEQYF.

At least ten counts were recorded for this clonotype. The V and J genes are TRBV3-1 and TRBJ1-5; 9 nucleotides match TRBD1. The CDR3 sequence is 16 residues long. The V segment lost 2 bases and the J segment 4 bases; nucleotides outside the gene matches: 6. Germline values: CDR1 LGHDT, CDR2 YNNKEL (reference sequence). DNA of the CDR3: TGTGCCAGCAGCCAAACCGGGACAGGGACAAATCAGCCCCAGCATTTT. Its translation is CASSQTGTGTNQPQHF.

This clonotype has more than one count but fewer than ten. V gene TRBV6-2 or TRBV6-3 combines with J gene TRBJ1-2; unclear D gene. Trimming cost V 6 bases and J 4 bases, with 12 bases left between them. CDR1 and CDR2 (germline): MNHEY, SVGEGT. This CDR3 has 13 amino acids. The CDR3 sequence is CASSREVAYGYTF. In DNA, the CDR3 is TGTGCCAGCAGCCGAGAAGTTGCCTATGGCTACACCTTC.

This clonotype was seen at least ten times. The chain has TRBV18 and TRBJ2-5, with a weak D call TRBD1 (5 bases). This CDR3 spans 16 amino acids. CDR1 and CDR2 from the germline V gene are KGHSH and LQKENI. V dropped 0 bases and J dropped 3 bases, with 14 bases sitting between them. The CDR3 loop reads CASSPPQGAGEETQYF. CDR3 DNA sequence: TGTGCCAGCTCACCACCGCAGGGTGCTGGGGAAGAGACCCAGTACTTC.

Points on this clonotype: This may come from a read error, since a much larger clone is one base off. This is likely a read error, given that the CDR3 carries no conserved phenylalanine or tryptophan at its end. The genes are TRBV6-2 or TRBV6-3 and TRBJ2-7, with D perhaps matching TRBD2 (7 bases). Germline values: CDR1 MNHEY, CDR2 SVGEGT. V was clipped by 7 bases and J by 5 bases, with 15 bases between them. This CDR3 comprises 13 residues. CDR3 in DNA: TGTGCCAGCACCATGCCGGGGGGCCACGAGCAGTACTCC. It codes for CASTMPGGHEQYS.

The genes are TRBV5-6 and TRBJ1-6, with TRBD1 matching 9 bases. With 4 bases clipped from V and 7 bases from J, the junction kept 3 bases outside the gene matches. Germline CDR1 SGHDT, CDR2 YYEEEE. The length of the CDR3 is 14 residues. CDR3 DNA sequence: TGTGCCAGCAGCCACAGGGGGCGGAATTCACCCCTCCACTTT. This translates into CASSHRGRNSPLHF.

This clonotype has ten or more counts. This chain uses TRBV2 with TRBJ1-5; 9 bases are shared with TRBD1. Germline CDR1 reads SNHLY; CDR2 reads FYNNEI. This CDR3 has 13 amino acids. The V and J ends lost 9 bases and 3 bases, in that order; junction bases with no gene match: 3. CDR3 amino acids: CASGQGHNQPQHF. Here the CDR3 DNA reads TGTGCCAGTGGACAGGGGCACAATCAGCCCCAGCATTTT. The complete variable domain, with remaining parts taken from reference TRBV2 and TRBJ1-5, reads EPEVTQTPSHQVTQMGQEVILRCVPISNHLYFYWYRQILGQKVEFLVSFYNNEISEKSEIFDDQFSVERPDGSNFTLKIRSTKLEDSAMYFCASGQGHNQPQHFGDGTRLSIL.

This clonotype was counted at least ten times. The chain is built from TRBV12-3 or TRBV12-4 and TRBJ2-7; maybe TRBD2 (6 bases). CDR3 length equals 13 residues. V lost 4 bases and J 7 bases, leaving 14 bases between the germline ends. Here the CDR3 reads CASSWGGGLEQYF. In nucleotides, the CDR3 is TGTGCCAGCAGTTGGGGCGGAGGGTTGGAGCAGTACTTC.